These 21 T cell receptor beta chains share one sample of origin, sequenced in a study of regulatory T cells in long-lasting Graves disease. HTBI primers from iRepertoire and Arm-PCR of CDR3 regions yielded the TCR beta libraries. MiXCR, run by TCRdb on the multiplex PCR reads, gives a single entry per CDR3 protein. Found here are 450,000 or so distinct CDR3 sequences, 20% to 25% of them singletons; the top ten hold about 8.3%. Time point: persistent/refractory GD, antithyroid drugs over 5 years with positive TRAb. Isolated PBMC RNA provided the starting material for the TCR library. Sequenced material: peripheral blood mononuclear cells (PBMCs), taken when the disease was refractory, from a patient treated with antithyroid drugs. The receptors were gathered from a female donor with Graves disease.

The chain has TRBV6-2 or TRBV6-3 and TRBJ1-6; tentatively, D is TRBD1 (6 bases). Germline CDR1 is MNHEY and CDR2 is SVGEGT. The V end was cut by 6 bases, the J end by 2 bases, with 14 bases between. This CDR3 contains 16 residues. The CDR3 is CASRLQGTTYNSPLHF. As DNA, the CDR3 is TGTGCCAGCAGGCTACAGGGCACTACCTATAATTCACCCCTCCACTTT.

In this sample, this clonotype turned up a few times. The chain links TRBV5-1 to TRBJ2-7; D remains unclear. The germline V gene encodes CDR1 SGHRS and CDR2 YFSETQ. The V gene lost 1 base and the J gene lost 3 bases, with 8 bases spanning the gap. The CDR3 covers 13 residues. The CDR3 bases are TGCGCCAGCAGCTTGTCCCTATACTACGAGCAGTACTTC. It specifies CASSLSLYYEQYF.

The V call is TRBV10-3, the J call TRBJ2-2; the match to TRBD1 covers 9 bases. Losses at the gene ends were 2 bases for V and 2 bases for J; bases not matched to a gene: 3. CDR3 length equals 16 residues. Germline CDR1 reads ENHRY; CDR2 reads SYGVKD. DNA for the CDR3: TGTGCCATCAGTGAGGGGGACAGGGCTAACACCGGGGAGCTGTTTTTT. Protein sequence: CAISEGDRANTGELFF.

This clonotype was counted between two and nine times. This rearrangement joins TRBV6-1 to TRBJ2-2, with D tentatively TRBD2 (5 bases). V lost 6 bases and J 6 bases, leaving 17 bases between the germline ends. Germline V gives CDR1 MNHNS, CDR2 SASEGT. CDR3 length equals 15 residues. The CDR3 DNA reads as TGTGCCAGCAGGACCGACCTAGCTACGGCCGGGGAGCTGTTTTTT. Its translation: CASRTDLATAGELFF.

Many counts were recorded for this clonotype. The chain is built from TRBV2 and TRBJ1-1, with a possible D match to TRBD1 (6 bases). This CDR3 has 14 residues. The V end was cut by 6 bases, the J end by 1 base, with 12 bases between. Germline CDR1 is SNHLY and CDR2 is FYNNEI. The CDR3 coding sequence is TGTGCCAGCAGGAACCTCAGGGGGAACACTGAAGCTTTCTTT. Its translation: CASRNLRGNTEAFF.

The V call is TRBV19, the J call TRBJ2-5; no reliable D call. The CDR3 loop spans 16 amino acids. V shed 3 bases and J shed 5 bases, with 19 bases lying between them. Germline assignment: CDR1 LNHDA and CDR2 SQIVND (reference sequence). This CDR3 reads CASSIPTRSGLETQYF. The DNA for the CDR3 is TGTGCCAGTAGTATTCCGACCCGAAGTGGTTTGGAGACCCAGTACTTC.

DNA for the CDR3: TGCAGTGCTAGATCGGGGACAGGGTACAATGAGCAGTTCTTC. Its protein is CSARSGTGYNEQFF. The V gene is TRBV20-1, the J gene TRBJ2-1; 9 bases line up with TRBD1. Per germline, CDR1 DFQATT and CDR2 SNEGSKA (reference sequence). The CDR3 totals 14 residues. V was pared by 2 bases and J by 4 bases, with 3 bases of the junction left unmatched.

This clonotype was detected many times. This chain joins TRBV20-1 and TRBJ2-5; D ambiguous. CDR1 DFQATT and CDR2 SNEGSKA come from the germline V gene (reference sequence). The CDR3 loop spans 13 amino acids. V lost 2 bases and J lost 4, with 11 bases in between. This chain's CDR3 is CSARWSVGETQYF. The DNA of the CDR3 is TGCAGTGCTAGATGGAGCGTAGGAGAGACCCAGTACTTC.

This clonotype has just one count. The chain combines TRBV7-2 with TRBJ2-7, with D perhaps matching TRBD1 or TRBD2 (5 bases each). Trimming removed 5 bases at V and 3 bases at J, with 29 bases between. The CDR3 has 19 amino acids. Germline V gene data show CDR1 as SGHTA and CDR2 as FQGNSA. This CDR3 is CASSPMSRAKGTVGYEQYF. CDR3 bases: TGTGCCAGCAGCCCCATGAGTCGGGCTAAAGGGACGGTCGGCTACGAGCAGTACTTC.

About this clonotype itself: This could be a read error, since a much larger clone is one nucleotide away. This is likely a read error, given that the CDR3 carries no conserved phenylalanine or tryptophan at its end. The gene calls are TRBV6-1 and TRBJ1-1; the D is unclear. Trimming removed 5 bases at V and 6 bases at J, with 7 bases between. Germline loops: CDR1 MNHNS, CDR2 SASEGT. The CDR3 sequence is 11 residues long. The CDR3 nucleotides are TGTGCCAGCAGTACAATCGCTGAAGCTTTCCTT. Residues: CASSTIAEAFL.

The sample holds many counts of this clonotype. The chain has TRBV28 and TRBJ2-7; 8 bases agree with TRBD2. Germline loops: CDR1 MDHEN, CDR2 SYDVKM. The CDR3 extends over 14 amino acids. Trimming took 2 bases from V and 2 from J; bases not matched to a gene: 2. The CDR3 nucleotides are TGTGCCAGCAGTTTAAGCGGGAGCCCCTACGAGCAGTACTTC. This sequence encodes CASSLSGSPYEQYF.

This chain uses TRBV5-1 with TRBJ1-5; the D gene is possibly TRBD1 (6 bases). Germline lookup yields CDR1 SGHRS and CDR2 YFSETQ. Trimming removed 1 base from V and 2 bases from J, with 10 bases in between. The CDR3 consists of 15 residues. CDR3 nucleotides: TGCGCCAGCAGCTTGACAGGGACCGGCAATCAGCCCCAGCATTTT. Its protein product is CASSLTGTGNQPQHF.

The chain is built from TRBV5-1 and TRBJ2-7, with 7 bases fitting TRBD1. Germline CDR1 reads SGHRS; CDR2 reads YFSETQ. After removal of 4 bases from V and 7 bases from J, the junction contained 11 bases not matched to a gene. The CDR3 runs to 14 residues. CDR3 sequence: CASSQGRGRSEQYF. The CDR3 DNA is TGCGCCAGCAGCCAGGGAAGGGGGCGTAGTGAGCAGTACTTC.

This clonotype was detected a few times. The rearrangement links TRBV6-5 to TRBJ1-1; weak D call: TRBD1 (6 bases). From germline, CDR1 is MNHEY and CDR2 SVGAGI. The CDR3 runs 15 residues. V lost 0 bases and J lost 3, with 11 bases in between. The CDR3: CASSYSGGGYTEAFF. The CDR3 DNA reads TGTGCCAGCAGTTACTCGGGAGGGGGATACACTGAAGCTTTCTTT.

As concerns this clonotype: A read error may be the cause here, since a much bigger clone is one base away. The V and J genes are TRBV5-4 and TRBJ2-7; D unclear. Germline V gene sequence: CDR1 SGHNT, CDR2 YYREEE (reference sequence). The CDR3 is 16 amino acids. CDR3 bases: TGTGCCAACAGCTTGGCGACGGAAACACGTCGCTACGAGCAGTACTTC. Protein product: CANSLATETRRYEQYF.

In this sample, this clonotype turned up a few times. The chain uses TRBV11-2 and TRBJ1-1; D gene unclear. This CDR3 has 13 amino acids. Deletions cut 5 bases from V and 2 bases from J, with 9 bases between. CDR1 SGHAT and CDR2 FQNNGV come from the germline V gene. The CDR3 sequence: CASSNGPNTEAFF. The CDR3 bases are TGTGCCAGCAGCAATGGACCCAACACTGAAGCTTTCTTT.

The chain is built from TRBV6-2 or TRBV6-3 and TRBJ1-6; D unresolved. Germline V lookup: CDR1 MNHEY, CDR2 SVGEGT. V dropped 5 bases and J dropped 7 bases, with 15 bases sitting between them. The CDR3 runs to 15 residues. In nucleotides, the CDR3 is TGTGCCAGCAGTGAAGCGACTCATCGAAATTCACCCCTCCACTTT. Residues: CASSEATHRNSPLHF.

The V and J genes are TRBV28 and TRBJ2-3; TRBD1 might be the D (5 bases). V was trimmed by 4 bases and J by 6 bases, leaving 8 bases between them. Germline CDR1 reads MDHEN; CDR2 reads SYDVKM. The CDR3 length is 12 residues. CDR3 loop: CASSYPGDTQYF. In DNA, the CDR3 is TGTGCCAGCAGTTACCCAGGGGATACGCAGTATTTT.

This clonotype has only a few counts. The rearrangement uses TRBV18 and TRBJ1-3, with no clear D. Germline CDR1 KGHSH, CDR2 LQKENI. The V and J ends lost 6 bases and 0 bases respectively, with 9 bases between them. This CDR3 contains 14 residues. The CDR3, as DNA: TGTGCCAGCTCCCGACGTAGCTCTGGAAACACCATATATTTT. It yields the protein CASSRRSSGNTIYF.

This clonotype has a handful of counts. V and J are TRBV5-6 and TRBJ2-7; tentative D call: TRBD1 (6 bases). The germline gives CDR1 SGHDT, CDR2 YYEEEE. Trimming took off 2 bases at V and 3 bases at J, with 12 bases between the two ends. The CDR3 has 14 residues. The CDR3 spells CASSFGQHHYEQYF. The CDR3 nucleotides are TGTGCCAGCAGCTTCGGACAGCACCACTACGAGCAGTACTTC.

This clonotype was observed many times. V is TRBV27 and J is TRBJ2-7, with 7 bases lining up with TRBD2. Germline CDR1 and CDR2: MNHEY and SMNVEV (reference sequence). V was pared by 6 bases and J by 2 bases, with 4 bases of the junction left unmatched. This CDR3 has 13 amino acids. CDR3 residues: CASRGTTAYEQYF. The CDR3 nucleotides are TGTGCCAGCAGGGGGACTACCGCCTACGAGCAGTACTTC.